This passage covers 24 T cell receptor beta chains from one sample sequenced in a study of blood T cell repertoires in COVID-19. Clones were sequenced by immunoSEQ multiplex PCR, and TCRdb holds only the in-frame ones, with some missing. The repertoire includes about 190,000 clones, around 91% of them detected once, and approximately 0.62% sits in the top ten. Sample: peripheral blood. The receptors derive from a man in his fifties or sixties with acute or convalescent COVID-19.

V and J are TRBV5-8 and TRBJ2-2, with TRBD2 identical over 8 bases. V dropped 0 bases and J dropped 4; count of bases not matched to a gene: 2. CDR3 size: 15 residues. From germline, CDR1 is SGHTS and CDR2 YDEGEE. CDR3 DNA sequence: TGTGCCAGCAGCTTGGATCGGGGGGGCACCGGGGAGCTGTTTTTT. This sequence encodes CASSLDRGGTGELFF.

The gene calls are TRBV7-2 and TRBJ2-3, with D possibly matching TRBD1 (6 bases). V dropped 5 bases and J dropped 1 base, with 10 bases sitting between them. Germline assignment: CDR1 SGHTA and CDR2 FQGNSA. This CDR3 region has 14 residues. The CDR3 loop reads CASSRPGGTDTQYF. The CDR3 coding sequence is TGTGCCAGCAGCCGCCCAGGGGGCACAGATACGCAGTATTTT.

The CDR3 bases are TGTGCCAGCAATTTCCGCGGGGGCCCCCTCTCGCACACCTTC. It is translated as CASNFRGGPLSHTF. This rearrangement joins TRBV28 to TRBJ1-2, with D tentatively TRBD1 (6 bases). The CDR3 runs 14 residues. V was shortened by 7 bases and J by 12 bases, with 24 bases between the two germline ends. Germline loops: CDR1 MDHEN, CDR2 SYDVKM.

CDR3 in DNA: TGTGCCAGCAGCCAAGGGAAGTCCCGCATGGGCGATGAGCAGTTCTTC. Translation gives CASSQGKSRMGDEQFF. The V call is TRBV3-1 (or the pseudogene TRBV3-2), the J call TRBJ2-1; D remains unclear. This CDR3 region has 16 residues. The V and J ends lost 1 base and 8 bases respectively, with 18 bases between them. Germline V gene lookup returns CDR1 LGHDT and CDR2 YNNKEL (reference sequence).

The J gene is TRBJ1-5, the V gene TRBV19; the match to TRBD1 covers 10 bases. The CDR3 is 18 amino acids. Germline lookup yields CDR1 LNHDA and CDR2 SQIVND (reference sequence). Losses at the gene ends were 0 bases for V and 0 bases for J; bases not matched to a gene: 5. The CDR3, as DNA: TGTGCCAGTAGTATAGAAGGGACAGGGGACTATAGCAATCAGCCCCAGCATTTT. This sequence encodes CASSIEGTGDYSNQPQHF.

The V call is TRBV19, the J call TRBJ2-2; tentatively, D is TRBD1 (6 bases). CDR1 and CDR2 from the germline V gene are LNHDA and SQIVND (reference sequence). The CDR3 is made up of 14 amino acids. Trimming took 5 bases from V and 3 from J, leaving 10 bases between them. The CDR3 DNA reads TGTGCCAGTAGTTACAGGGATTACACCGGGGAGCTGTTTTTT. This gives the protein CASSYRDYTGELFF.

The chain couples TRBV10-3 to TRBJ1-5; D is unclear. CDR3 length: 13 amino acids. Germline V lookup: CDR1 ENHRY, CDR2 SYGVKD. The V and J ends lost 3 bases and 10 bases respectively, with 13 bases between them. The CDR3 coding sequence is TGTGCCATCAGTGAAAAGCCGACAACACCCCAGCATTTT. It yields the protein CAISEKPTTPQHF.

This clone turned up a few times. The gene calls are TRBV5-4 and TRBJ1-1, with TRBD1 identical over 9 bases. J lost 6 bases, V lost 0 bases, and 9 bases had no gene match. Germline values: CDR1 SGHNT, CDR2 YYREEE (reference sequence). The CDR3 covers 16 residues. This CDR3 is CASSLGTGGYPPEAFF. The DNA for the CDR3 is TGTGCCAGCAGCTTGGGTACAGGGGGCTACCCCCCTGAAGCTTTCTTT. Full variable domain (outside the CDR3, taken from reference TRBV5-4 and TRBJ1-1): ETGVTQSPTHLIKTRGQQVTLRCSSQSGHNTVSWYQQALGQGPQFIFQYYREEENGRGNFPPRFSGLQFPNYSSELNVNALELDDSALYLCASSLGTGGYPPEAFFGQGTRLTVV.

The chain couples TRBV3-1 (or the pseudogene TRBV3-2) to TRBJ2-1, with 7 bases lining up with TRBD1. The CDR3 has 14 amino acids. Germline values: CDR1 LGHDT, CDR2 YNNKEL (reference sequence). J gave up 9 bases and V 2 bases, and 7 bases lay outside the gene matches. The CDR3 loop is CASSQMGKGAEQFF. DNA of the CDR3: TGTGCCAGCAGCCAAATGGGAAAGGGGGCTGAGCAGTTCTTC.

This clone was seen a few times. The chain combines TRBV7-9 with TRBJ2-7; perhaps TRBD1 as D (6 bases). V was pared by 5 bases and J by 5 bases, with 13 bases between. The germline CDR1 and CDR2 sequences are SEHNR and FQNEAQ (reference sequence). This CDR3 has 13 amino acids. CDR3 nucleotides: TGTGCCAGCAGCGATCAGGGGTACCACGAGCAGTACTTC. This gives the protein CASSDQGYHEQYF.

CDR3 sequence reads: CSVEGAGYEQYF. The DNA of the CDR3 is TGCAGCGTTGAAGGGGCGGGGTACGAGCAGTACTTC. The V call is TRBV29-1, the J call TRBJ2-7; tentatively, D is TRBD2 (6 bases). V lost 1 base to trimming and J lost 4 bases, with 8 bases between them. This CDR3 spans 12 amino acids. CDR1 and CDR2 from the germline V gene are SQVTM and ANQGSEA.

J is TRBJ2-5 and V is TRBV6-5, with D possibly being TRBD1 (6 bases). V lost 1 base and J lost 5, with 11 bases in between. The CDR3 length is 14 residues. CDR1 is MNHEY and CDR2 is SVGAGI in the germline V gene. This chain's CDR3 is CASSYLGARETQYF. The CDR3 DNA reads TGTGCCAGCAGTTACTTGGGGGCCCGGGAGACCCAGTACTTC.

This chain links TRBV2 with TRBJ1-2; unclear D gene. Trimming removed 8 bases from V and 6 bases from J, with 13 bases in between. The CDR3 has 12 residues. CDR1 and CDR2 (germline): SNHLY, FYNNEI. The CDR3 is CASEEVRNGYTF. CDR3 nucleotides: TGTGCCAGCGAAGAAGTCAGAAATGGCTACACCTTC.

The V call is TRBV10-3, the J call TRBJ2-7; possibly TRBD2 for D (6 bases). The V gene lost 0 bases and the J gene lost 0 bases, with 9 bases spanning the gap. Germline CDR1 is ENHRY and CDR2 is SYGVKD. CDR3 length: 15 residues. CDR3 residues: CAISESAGSSYEQYF. In nucleotides, the CDR3 is TGTGCCATCAGTGAGTCTGCGGGGTCCTCCTACGAGCAGTACTTC.

The chain uses TRBV6-5 and TRBJ2-7, with 9 bases aligning to TRBD1. CDR1 is MNHEY, CDR2 SVGAGI, per germline. This CDR3 is 14 amino acids long. J lost 0 bases, V lost 4 bases, and 1 base had no gene match. In nucleotides, the CDR3 is TGTGCCAGCAGTTGGGACAGGGACTCCTACGAGCAGTACTTC. The encoded protein is CASSWDRDSYEQYF.

This chain connects TRBV27 to TRBJ1-6; no clear D gene. The V end lost 3 bases, the J end lost 5 bases, and 5 bases lay between the germline ends. Germline V gene lookup returns CDR1 MNHEY and CDR2 SMNVEV (reference sequence). The CDR3 length is 13 residues. DNA for the CDR3: TGTGCCAGCAGTTTGTTTAATAATTCACCCCTCCACTTT. It encodes CASSLFNNSPLHF.

The CDR3 nucleotides read TGTGCCAGCAGTGAAAGGGGAATTAATAATGAGCAGTTCTTC. It codes for CASSERGINNEQFF. The rearrangement links TRBV2 to TRBJ2-1, with a possible D match to TRBD1 (5 bases). CDR1 SNHLY and CDR2 FYNNEI come from the germline V gene. With 2 bases removed from V and 7 bases from J, the gap between germline ends came to 12 bases. The CDR3 covers 14 residues. Full variable domain (missing parts from reference TRBV2 and TRBJ2-1): EPEVTQTPSHQVTQMGQEVILRCVPISNHLYFYWYRQILGQKVEFLVSFYNNEISEKSEIFDDQFSVERPDGSNFTLKIRSTKLEDSAMYFCASSERGINNEQFFGPGTRLTVL.

In this sample, this clone turned up a few times. The chain has TRBV9 and TRBJ2-6; TRBD1 matches 8 bases. The CDR3 runs 17 residues. Germline loops: CDR1 SGDLS, CDR2 YYNGEE. V lost 4 bases and J lost 6; bases outside the gene matches: 12. Here the CDR3 reads CASSSRTGRELANVLTF. CDR3 bases: TGTGCCAGCAGCTCCAGGACAGGGCGAGAATTGGCCAACGTCCTGACTTTC.

The chain combines TRBV7-2 with TRBJ1-5; TRBD1 matches at 9 bases. Trimming at V came to 4 bases and at J to 1 base, leaving 2 bases not matched to a gene. CDR3 length equals 15 residues. Germline V gene lookup returns CDR1 SGHTA and CDR2 FQGNSA. The chain's CDR3 is CASSWDRASNQPQHF. In DNA, the CDR3 is TGTGCCAGCAGCTGGGACAGGGCGAGCAATCAGCCCCAGCATTTT.

The chain is built from TRBV11-2 and TRBJ1-2, with TRBD1 matching 10 bases. Per the germline V gene, CDR1 is SGHAT and CDR2 is FQNNGV. This CDR3 has 16 amino acids. V gave up 1 base and J gave up 6 bases; unmatched junction bases: 8. CDR3 in amino acids: CASSLAPETGGDGYTF. The CDR3 DNA reads TGTGCCAGCAGCTTAGCACCCGAGACAGGGGGCGATGGCTACACCTTC. Drawing the rest from reference TRBV11-2 and TRBJ1-2, the complete variable domain is EAGVAQSPRYKIIEKRQSVAFWCNPISGHATLYWYQQILGQGPKLLIQFQNNGVVDDSQLPKDRFSAERLKGVDSTLKIQPAKLEDSAVYLCASSLAPETGGDGYTFGSGTRLTVV.

This clone was detected once. V is TRBV28 and J is TRBJ2-7, with a weak D call TRBD1 (6 bases). Per the germline V gene, CDR1 is MDHEN and CDR2 is SYDVKM. The CDR3 has 13 residues. The V gene lost 1 base and the J gene lost 8 bases, with 12 bases spanning the gap. DNA for the CDR3: TGTGCCAGCAGTTTATATGACAGGCTACAGCAGTACTTC. Translated, it gives CASSLYDRLQQYF.

The chain employs TRBV6-5 and TRBJ1-2; the D gene is possibly TRBD1 (6 bases). The CDR3 spans 15 residues. Germline loops: CDR1 MNHEY, CDR2 SVGAGI. Trimming removed 7 bases at V and 8 bases at J, with 23 bases between. The CDR3 coding sequence is TGTGCCAGCACCCGCCCCGGGGGGGCGTGGTACGGCTACACCTTC. Translated: CASTRPGGAWYGYTF.

The V call is TRBV7-2, the J call TRBJ1-1; TRBD1 aligns across 10 bases. The CDR3 loop spans 15 amino acids. The junction had 5 bases not matched to a gene; V was cut back by 3 bases and J by 4 bases. Germline CDR1 is SGHTA and CDR2 is FQGNSA. The CDR3 nucleotides read TGTGCCAGCAGCTTTTCGACAGGGGGCGGCACTGAAGCTTTCTTT. Translation: CASSFSTGGGTEAFF.

The chain recombines TRBV21-1 with TRBJ1-1; TRBD1 is the table's D call and was not checked against the DNA. TRBV21-1 is marked as a pseudogene. The CDR3 has 11 residues. The CDR3 region has the DNA TGTGCCAGCAGCACAGGGACTGAAGCTTTCTTT. Translating gives CASSTGTEAFF.